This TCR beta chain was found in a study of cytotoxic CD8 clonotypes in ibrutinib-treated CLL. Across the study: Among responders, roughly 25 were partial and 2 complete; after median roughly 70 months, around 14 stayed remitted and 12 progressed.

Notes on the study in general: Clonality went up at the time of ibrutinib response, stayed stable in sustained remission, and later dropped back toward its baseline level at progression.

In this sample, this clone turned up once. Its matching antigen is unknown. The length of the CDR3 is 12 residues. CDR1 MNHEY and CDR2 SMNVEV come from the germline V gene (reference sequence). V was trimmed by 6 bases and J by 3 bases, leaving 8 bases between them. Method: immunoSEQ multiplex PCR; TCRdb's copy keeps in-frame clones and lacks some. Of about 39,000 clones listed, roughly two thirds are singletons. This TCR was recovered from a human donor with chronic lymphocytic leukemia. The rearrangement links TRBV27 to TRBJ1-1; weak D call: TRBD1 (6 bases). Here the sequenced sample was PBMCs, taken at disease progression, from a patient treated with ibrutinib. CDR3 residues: CASRNRDTEAFF. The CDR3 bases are TGTGCCAGCAGGAACAGGGACACTGAAGCTTTCTTT.